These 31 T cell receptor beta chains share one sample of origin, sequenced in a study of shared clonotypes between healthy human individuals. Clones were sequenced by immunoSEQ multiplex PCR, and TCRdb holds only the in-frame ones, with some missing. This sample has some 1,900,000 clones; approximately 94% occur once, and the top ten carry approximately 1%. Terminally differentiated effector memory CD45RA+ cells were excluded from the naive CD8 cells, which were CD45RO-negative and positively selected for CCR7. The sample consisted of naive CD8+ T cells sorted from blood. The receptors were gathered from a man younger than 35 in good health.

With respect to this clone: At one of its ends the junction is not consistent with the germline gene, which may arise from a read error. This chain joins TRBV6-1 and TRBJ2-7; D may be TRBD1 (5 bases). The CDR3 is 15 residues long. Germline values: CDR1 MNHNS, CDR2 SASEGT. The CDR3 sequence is CASREGQLIIYEQYF. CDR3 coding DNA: TGTGCCAGCAGGGAAGGACAACTAATAATCTACGAGCAGTACTTC.

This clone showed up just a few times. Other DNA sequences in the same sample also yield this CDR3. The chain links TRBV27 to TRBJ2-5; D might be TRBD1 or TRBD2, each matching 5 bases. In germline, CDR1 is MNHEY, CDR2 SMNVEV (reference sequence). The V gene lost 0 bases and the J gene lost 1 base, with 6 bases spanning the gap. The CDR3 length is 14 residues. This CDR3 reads CASSLSGVQETQYF. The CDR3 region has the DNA TGTGCCAGCAGTTTATCGGGGGTCCAAGAGACCCAGTACTTC.

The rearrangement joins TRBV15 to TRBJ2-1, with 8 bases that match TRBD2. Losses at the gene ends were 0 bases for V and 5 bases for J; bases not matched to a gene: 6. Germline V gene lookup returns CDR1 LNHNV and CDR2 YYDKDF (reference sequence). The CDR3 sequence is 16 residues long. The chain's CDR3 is CATSRDTGGLNNEQFF. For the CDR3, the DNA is TGTGCCACCAGCAGAGATACGGGGGGGCTTAACAATGAGCAGTTCTTC.

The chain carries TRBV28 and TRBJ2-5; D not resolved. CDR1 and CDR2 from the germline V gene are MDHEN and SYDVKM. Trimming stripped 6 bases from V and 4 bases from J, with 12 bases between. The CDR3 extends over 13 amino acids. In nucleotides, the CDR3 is TGTGCCAGCAGCCACGATCCGGGAGAGACCCAGTACTTC. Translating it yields CASSHDPGETQYF.

CDR3 amino acids: CASSSPKTGVNTGELFF. DNA for the CDR3: TGTGCCAGCAGCTCCCCTAAGACTGGGGTGAACACCGGGGAGCTGTTTTTT. The V gene is TRBV9, the J gene TRBJ2-2, with unresolved D. In germline, CDR1 is SGDLS, CDR2 YYNGEE. V lost 4 bases and J lost 1, with 17 bases in between. The CDR3 runs 17 residues. Variable domain in full (rest from reference TRBV9 and TRBJ2-2): DSGVTQTPKHLITATGQRVTLRCSPRSGDLSVYWYQQSLDQGLQFLIQYYNGEERAKGNILERFSAQQFPDLHSELNLSSLELGDSALYFCASSSPKTGVNTGELFFGEGSRLTVL.

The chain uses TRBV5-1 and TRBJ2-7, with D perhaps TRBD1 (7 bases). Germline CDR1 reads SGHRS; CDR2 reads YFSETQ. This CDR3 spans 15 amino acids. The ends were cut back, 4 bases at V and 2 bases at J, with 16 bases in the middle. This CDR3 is CASSGSGGGPYEQYF. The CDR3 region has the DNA TGCGCCAGCAGCGGCAGCGGAGGGGGCCCCTACGAGCAGTACTTC.

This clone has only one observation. DNA for the CDR3: TGCGCCAGCAGCCGTTCCCTGACTAGCACAGATACGCAGTATTTT. It is translated as CASSRSLTSTDTQYF. This rearrangement joins TRBV4-3 to TRBJ2-3; the D is unclear. The CDR3 extends over 15 amino acids. The V end lost 4 bases, the J end lost 0 bases, and 11 bases lay between the germline ends. CDR1 and CDR2 from the germline V gene are LGHNA and YSLEER.

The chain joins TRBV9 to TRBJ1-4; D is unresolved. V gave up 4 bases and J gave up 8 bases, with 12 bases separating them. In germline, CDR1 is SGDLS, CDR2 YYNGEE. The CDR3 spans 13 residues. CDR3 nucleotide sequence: TGTGCCAGCAGCCCTAGCTCTGACGAAAAACTGTTTTTT. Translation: CASSPSSDEKLFF.

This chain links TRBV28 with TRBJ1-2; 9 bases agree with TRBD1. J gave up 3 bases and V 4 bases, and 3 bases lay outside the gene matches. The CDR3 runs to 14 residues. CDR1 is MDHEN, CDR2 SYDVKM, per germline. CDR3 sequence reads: CASSYRGPDYGYTF. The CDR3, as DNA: TGTGCCAGCAGTTACAGGGGGCCCGACTATGGCTACACCTTC.

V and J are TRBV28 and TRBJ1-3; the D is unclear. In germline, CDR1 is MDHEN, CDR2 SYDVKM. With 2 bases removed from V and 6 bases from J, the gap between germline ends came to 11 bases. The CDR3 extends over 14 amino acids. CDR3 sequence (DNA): TGTGCCAGCAGTTTACGGCCGGCGGAAAACACCATATATTTT. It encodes CASSLRPAENTIYF.

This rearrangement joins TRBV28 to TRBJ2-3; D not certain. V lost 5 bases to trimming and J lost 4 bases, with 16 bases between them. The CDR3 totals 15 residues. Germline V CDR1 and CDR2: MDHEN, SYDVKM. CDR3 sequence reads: CASSPISYPPDTQYF. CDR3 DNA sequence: TGTGCCAGCAGTCCCATTTCTTACCCCCCAGATACGCAGTATTTT.

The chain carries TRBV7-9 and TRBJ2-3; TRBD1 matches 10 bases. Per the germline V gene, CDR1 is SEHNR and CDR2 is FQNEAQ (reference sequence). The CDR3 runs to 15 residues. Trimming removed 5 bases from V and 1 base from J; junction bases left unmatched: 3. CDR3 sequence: CASSGQGVGTDTQYF. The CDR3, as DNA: TGTGCCAGCAGCGGACAGGGGGTTGGCACAGATACGCAGTATTTT.

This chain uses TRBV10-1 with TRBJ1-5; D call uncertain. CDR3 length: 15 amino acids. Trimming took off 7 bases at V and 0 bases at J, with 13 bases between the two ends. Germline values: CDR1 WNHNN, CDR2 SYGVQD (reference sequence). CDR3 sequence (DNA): TGCGCCAGCATTAAGGTTGGAGTTAGCAATCAGCCCCAGCATTTT. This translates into CASIKVGVSNQPQHF.

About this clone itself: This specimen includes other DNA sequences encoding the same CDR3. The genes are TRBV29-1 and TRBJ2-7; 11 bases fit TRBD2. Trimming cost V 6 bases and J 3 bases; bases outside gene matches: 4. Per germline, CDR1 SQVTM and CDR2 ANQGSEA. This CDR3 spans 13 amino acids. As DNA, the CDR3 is TGCAGCGTGGAACTAGCGGGGGACTACGAGCAGTACTTC. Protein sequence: CSVELAGDYEQYF.

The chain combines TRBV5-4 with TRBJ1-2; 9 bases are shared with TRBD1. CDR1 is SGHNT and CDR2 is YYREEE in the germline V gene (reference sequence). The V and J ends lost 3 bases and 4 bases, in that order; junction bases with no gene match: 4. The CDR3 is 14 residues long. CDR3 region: CASSSGQGTYGYTF. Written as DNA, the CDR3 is TGTGCCAGCAGCTCTGGACAGGGGACCTATGGCTACACCTTC.

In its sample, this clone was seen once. The CDR3 coding sequence is TGTGCCAGTTACCCGGTGAACACTGAAGCTTTCTTT. Translating it yields CASYPVNTEAFF. This chain connects TRBV7-8 to TRBJ1-1; D is undetermined. Trimming took off 9 bases at V and 0 bases at J, with 8 bases between the two ends. Germline CDR1 SGHVS, CDR2 FQNEAQ. The CDR3 covers 12 residues.

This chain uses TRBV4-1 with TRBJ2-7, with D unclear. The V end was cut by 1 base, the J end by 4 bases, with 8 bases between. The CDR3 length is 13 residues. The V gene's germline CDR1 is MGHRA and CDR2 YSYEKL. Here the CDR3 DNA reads TGCGCCAGCAGCCAAGGGCCGGAATACGAGCAGTACTTC. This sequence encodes CASSQGPEYEQYF.

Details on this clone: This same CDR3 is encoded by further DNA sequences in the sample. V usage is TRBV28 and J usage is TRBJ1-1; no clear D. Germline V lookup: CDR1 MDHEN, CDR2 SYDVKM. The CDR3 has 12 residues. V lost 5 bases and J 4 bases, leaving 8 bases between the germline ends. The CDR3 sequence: CASSRRSTEAFF. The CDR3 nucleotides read TGTGCCAGCAGTCGGAGGAGCACTGAAGCTTTCTTT. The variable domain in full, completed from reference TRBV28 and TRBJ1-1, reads DVKVTQSSRYLVKRTGEKVFLECVQDMDHENMFWYRQDPGLGLRLIYFSYDVKMKEKGDIPEGYSVSREKKERFSLILESASTNQTSMYLCASSRRSTEAFFGQGTRLTVV.

The CDR3 DNA follows: TGCGCCAGCAGCTTCACTACAGGGGGCTGGTACGAGCAGTACTTC. The encoded protein is CASSFTTGGWYEQYF. The V call is TRBV5-1, the J call TRBJ2-7; 9 nucleotides line up with TRBD1. Germline loops: CDR1 SGHRS, CDR2 YFSETQ. The V segment lost 2 bases and the J segment 4 bases; nucleotides outside the gene matches: 7. The CDR3 consists of 15 residues. The whole variable domain, remainder taken from reference TRBV5-1 and TRBJ2-7, is KAGVTQTPRYLIKTRGQQVTLSCSPISGHRSVSWYQQTPGQGLQFLFEYFSETQRNKGNFPGRFSGRQFSNSRSEMNVSTLELGDSALYLCASSFTTGGWYEQYFGPGTRLTVT.

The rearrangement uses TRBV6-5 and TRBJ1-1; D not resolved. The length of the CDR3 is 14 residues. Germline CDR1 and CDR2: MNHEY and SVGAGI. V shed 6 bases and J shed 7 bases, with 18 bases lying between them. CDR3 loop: CASSPSLYRGEAFF. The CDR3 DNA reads TGTGCCAGCAGCCCTTCCCTTTACCGGGGTGAAGCTTTCTTT.

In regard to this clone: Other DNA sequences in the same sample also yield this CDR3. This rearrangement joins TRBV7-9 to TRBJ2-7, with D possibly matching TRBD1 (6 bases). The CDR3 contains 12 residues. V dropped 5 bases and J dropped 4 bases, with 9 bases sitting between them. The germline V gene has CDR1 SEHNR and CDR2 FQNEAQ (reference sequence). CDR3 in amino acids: CASSQDRYEQYF. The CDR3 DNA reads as TGTGCCAGCAGCCAAGACAGGTACGAGCAGTACTTC.

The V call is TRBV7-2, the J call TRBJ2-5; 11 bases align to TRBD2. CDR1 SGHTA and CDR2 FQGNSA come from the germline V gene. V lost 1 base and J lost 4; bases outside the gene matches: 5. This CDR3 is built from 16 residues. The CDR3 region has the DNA TGTGCCAGCAGCTTAGGGATAGCGGGAGGGGGAGAGACCCAGTACTTC. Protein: CASSLGIAGGGETQYF.

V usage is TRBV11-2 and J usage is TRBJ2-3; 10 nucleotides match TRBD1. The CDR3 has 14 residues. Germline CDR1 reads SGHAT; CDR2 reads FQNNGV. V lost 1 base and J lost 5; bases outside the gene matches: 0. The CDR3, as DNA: TGTGCCAGCAGCTTAGGGACAGGGGGAGATACGCAGTATTTT. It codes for CASSLGTGGDTQYF.

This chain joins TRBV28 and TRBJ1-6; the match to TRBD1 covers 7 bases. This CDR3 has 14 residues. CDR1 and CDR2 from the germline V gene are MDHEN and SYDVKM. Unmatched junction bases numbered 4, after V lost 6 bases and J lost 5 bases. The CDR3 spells CASRPGGHNSPLHF. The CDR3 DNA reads TGTGCCAGCAGGCCAGGGGGTCATAATTCACCCCTCCACTTT.

In nucleotides, the CDR3 is TGTGCCAGCAGTTACTCGTATACAGGGGACGAGCAGTACTTC. Translating it yields CASSYSYTGDEQYF. This chain connects TRBV6-5 to TRBJ2-7; TRBD1 matches at 7 bases. With V trimmed by 0 bases and J by 5 bases, 4 bases remained unmatched. Germline V gene lookup returns CDR1 MNHEY and CDR2 SVGAGI. CDR3 length equals 14 residues.

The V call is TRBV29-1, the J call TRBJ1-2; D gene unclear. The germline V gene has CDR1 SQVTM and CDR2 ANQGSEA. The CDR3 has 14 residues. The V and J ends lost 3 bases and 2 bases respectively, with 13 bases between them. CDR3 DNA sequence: TGCAGCGTTGATTTCCGGGGAATGAACTATGGCTACACCTTC. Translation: CSVDFRGMNYGYTF.

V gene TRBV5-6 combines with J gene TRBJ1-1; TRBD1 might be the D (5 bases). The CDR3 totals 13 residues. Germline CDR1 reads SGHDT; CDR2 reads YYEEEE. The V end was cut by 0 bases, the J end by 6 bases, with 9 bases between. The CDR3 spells CASSLEQAAEAFF. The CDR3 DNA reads TGTGCCAGCAGCTTGGAACAGGCGGCTGAAGCTTTCTTT. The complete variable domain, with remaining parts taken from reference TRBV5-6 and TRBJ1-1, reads DAGVTQSPTHLIKTRGQQVTLRCSPKSGHDTVSWYQQALGQGPQFIFQYYEEEERQRGNFPDRFSGHQFPNYSSELNVNALLLGDSALYLCASSLEQAAEAFFGQGTRLTVV.

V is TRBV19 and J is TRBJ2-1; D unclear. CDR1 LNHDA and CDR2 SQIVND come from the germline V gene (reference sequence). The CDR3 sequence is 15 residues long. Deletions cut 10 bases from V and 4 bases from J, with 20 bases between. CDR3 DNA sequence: TGTGCCACCAGGACGGTGGCAGGAACTTACAATGAGCAGTTCTTC. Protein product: CATRTVAGTYNEQFF.

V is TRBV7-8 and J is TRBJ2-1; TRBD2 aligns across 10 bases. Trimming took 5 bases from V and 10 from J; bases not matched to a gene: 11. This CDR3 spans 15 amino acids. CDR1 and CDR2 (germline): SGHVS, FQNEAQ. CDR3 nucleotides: TGTGCCAGCAGCCCACCCCAGCGGGGGGGCCAAGAGCAGTTCTTC. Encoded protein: CASSPPQRGGQEQFF.

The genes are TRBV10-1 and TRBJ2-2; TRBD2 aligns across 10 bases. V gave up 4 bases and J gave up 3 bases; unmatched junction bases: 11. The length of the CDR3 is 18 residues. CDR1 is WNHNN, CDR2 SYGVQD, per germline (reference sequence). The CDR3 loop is CASSATSGAQVYTGELFF. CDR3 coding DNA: TGCGCCAGCAGTGCTACTAGCGGGGCGCAAGTGTACACCGGGGAGCTGTTTTTT.

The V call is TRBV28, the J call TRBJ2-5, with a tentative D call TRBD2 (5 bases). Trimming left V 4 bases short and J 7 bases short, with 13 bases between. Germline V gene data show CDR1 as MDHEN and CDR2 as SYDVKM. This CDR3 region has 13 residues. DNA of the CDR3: TGTGCCAGCAGTTCGACTATCCCGGGGACCCAGTACTTC. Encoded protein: CASSSTIPGTQYF.